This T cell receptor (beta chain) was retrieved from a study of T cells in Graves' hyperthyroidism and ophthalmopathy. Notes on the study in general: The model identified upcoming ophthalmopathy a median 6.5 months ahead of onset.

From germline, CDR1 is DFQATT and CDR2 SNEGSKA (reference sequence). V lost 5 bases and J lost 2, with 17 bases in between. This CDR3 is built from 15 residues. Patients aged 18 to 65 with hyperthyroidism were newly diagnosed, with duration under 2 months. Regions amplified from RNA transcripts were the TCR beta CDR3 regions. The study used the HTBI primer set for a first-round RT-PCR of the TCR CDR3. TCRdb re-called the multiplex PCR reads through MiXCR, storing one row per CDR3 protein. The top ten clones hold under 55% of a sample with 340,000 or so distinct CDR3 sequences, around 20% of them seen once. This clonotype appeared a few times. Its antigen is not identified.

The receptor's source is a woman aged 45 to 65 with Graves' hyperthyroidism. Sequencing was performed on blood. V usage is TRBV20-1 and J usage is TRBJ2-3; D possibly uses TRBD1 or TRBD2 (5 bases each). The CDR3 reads CSALLVGPFTDTQYF. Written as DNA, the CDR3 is TGCAGTGCTTTACTAGTGGGGCCTTTCACAGATACGCAGTATTTT.